The T cell receptor beta chain described here comes from a study of beta chain features in type 1 diabetes. Study-level results: At VDJ recombination sites, type 1 diabetes patients had fewer insertions and more deleted nucleotides.

Germline assignment: CDR1 LNHDA and CDR2 SQIVND (reference sequence). The length of the CDR3 is 16 residues. The V and J ends lost 3 bases and 2 bases, in that order; junction bases with no gene match: 3. Note on this clone: Its antigen remains unknown.

Reverse transcription of all isolated RNA meant that expressed TCRB transcripts were sequenced. Repertoires were generated with immunoSEQ multiplex PCR, while TCRdb's copy carries only in-frame clones and drops some. The sample records hundreds of thousands of clones, 11% to 15% being singletons. Sequenced sample: naive CD4+ T cells from blood. The receptor comes from a man aged 30-40 years in good health. The chain is built from TRBV19 and TRBJ2-6; 8 nucleotides match TRBD1. The CDR3 loop is CASSIQDRAGANVLTF. CDR3 coding DNA: TGTGCCAGTAGTATCCAGGACAGGGCTGGGGCCAACGTCCTGACTTTC.